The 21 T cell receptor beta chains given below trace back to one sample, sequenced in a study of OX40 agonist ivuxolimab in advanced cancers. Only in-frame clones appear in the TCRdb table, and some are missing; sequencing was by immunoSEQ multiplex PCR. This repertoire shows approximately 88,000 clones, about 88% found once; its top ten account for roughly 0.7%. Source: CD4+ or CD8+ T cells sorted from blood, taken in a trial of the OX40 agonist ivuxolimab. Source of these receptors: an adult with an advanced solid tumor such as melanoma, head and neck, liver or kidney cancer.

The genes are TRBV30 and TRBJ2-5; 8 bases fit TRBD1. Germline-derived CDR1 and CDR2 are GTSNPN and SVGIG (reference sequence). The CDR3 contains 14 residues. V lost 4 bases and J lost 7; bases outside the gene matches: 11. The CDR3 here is CAWKLAGGRGTQYF. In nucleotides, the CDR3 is TGTGCCTGGAAGCTGGCAGGGGGCAGGGGGACCCAGTACTTC.

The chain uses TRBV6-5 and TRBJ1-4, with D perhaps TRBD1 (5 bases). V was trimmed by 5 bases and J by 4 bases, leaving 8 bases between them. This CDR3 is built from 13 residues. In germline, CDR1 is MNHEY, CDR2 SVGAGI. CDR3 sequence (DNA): TGTGCCAGCAGTGTGACAGTTAATGAAAAACTGTTTTTT. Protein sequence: CASSVTVNEKLFF.

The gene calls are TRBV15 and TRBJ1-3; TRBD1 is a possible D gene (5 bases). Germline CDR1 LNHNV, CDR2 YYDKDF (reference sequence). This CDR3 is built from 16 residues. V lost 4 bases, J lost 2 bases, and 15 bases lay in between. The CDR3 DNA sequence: TGTGCCACCAGCATACGGGGCCTAAGTACTGGAAACACCATATATTTT. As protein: CATSIRGLSTGNTIYF.

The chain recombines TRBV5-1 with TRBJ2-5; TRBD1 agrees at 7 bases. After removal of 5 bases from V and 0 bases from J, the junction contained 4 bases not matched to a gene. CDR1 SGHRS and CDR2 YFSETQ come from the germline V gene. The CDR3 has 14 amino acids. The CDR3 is CASRSGTDQETQYF. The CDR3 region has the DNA TGCGCCAGCAGATCCGGGACAGACCAAGAGACCCAGTACTTC.

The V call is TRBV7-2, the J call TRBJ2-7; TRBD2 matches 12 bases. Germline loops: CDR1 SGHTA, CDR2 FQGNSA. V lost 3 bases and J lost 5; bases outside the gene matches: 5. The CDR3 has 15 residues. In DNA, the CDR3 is TGTGCCAGCAGCTTCACTAGCGGGGGGCTTAACGAGCAGTACTTC. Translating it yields CASSFTSGGLNEQYF.

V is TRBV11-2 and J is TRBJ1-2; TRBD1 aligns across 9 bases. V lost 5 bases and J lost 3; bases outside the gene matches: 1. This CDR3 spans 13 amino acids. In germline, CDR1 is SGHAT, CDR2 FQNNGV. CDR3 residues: CASSRDRDYGYTF. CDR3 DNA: TGTGCCAGCAGCCGGGACAGGGACTATGGCTACACCTTC.

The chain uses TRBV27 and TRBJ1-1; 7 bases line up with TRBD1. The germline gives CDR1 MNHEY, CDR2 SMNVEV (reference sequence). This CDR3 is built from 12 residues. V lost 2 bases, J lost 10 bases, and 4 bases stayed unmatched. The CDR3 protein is CASSLRQGRAFF. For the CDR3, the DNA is TGTGCCAGCAGTTTAAGACAGGGAAGAGCTTTCTTT.

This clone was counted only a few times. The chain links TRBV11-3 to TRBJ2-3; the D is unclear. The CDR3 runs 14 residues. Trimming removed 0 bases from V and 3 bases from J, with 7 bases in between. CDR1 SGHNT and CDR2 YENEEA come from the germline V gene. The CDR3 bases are TGTGCCAGCAGCTTAGATTTGCGAACAGATACGCAGTATTTT. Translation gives CASSLDLRTDTQYF.

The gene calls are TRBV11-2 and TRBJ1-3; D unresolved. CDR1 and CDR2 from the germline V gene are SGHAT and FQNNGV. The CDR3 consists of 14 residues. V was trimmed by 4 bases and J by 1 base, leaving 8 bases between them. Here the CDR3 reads CASSSQPSGNTIYF. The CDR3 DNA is TGTGCCAGCAGCTCCCAACCGTCTGGAAACACCATATATTTT.

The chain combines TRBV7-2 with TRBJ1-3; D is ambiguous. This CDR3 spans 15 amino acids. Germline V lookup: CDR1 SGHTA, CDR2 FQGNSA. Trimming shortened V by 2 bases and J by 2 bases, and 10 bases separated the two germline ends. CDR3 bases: TGTGCCAGCAGCTTACTTGGGGTTCCTGGAAACACCATATATTTT. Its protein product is CASSLLGVPGNTIYF.

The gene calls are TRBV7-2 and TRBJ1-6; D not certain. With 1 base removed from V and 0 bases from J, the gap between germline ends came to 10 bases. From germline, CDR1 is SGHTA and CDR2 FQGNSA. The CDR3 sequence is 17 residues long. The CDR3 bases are TGTGCCAGCAGCTTAGTGCCCCAGAGCTCCTATAATTCACCCCTCCACTTT. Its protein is CASSLVPQSSYNSPLHF.

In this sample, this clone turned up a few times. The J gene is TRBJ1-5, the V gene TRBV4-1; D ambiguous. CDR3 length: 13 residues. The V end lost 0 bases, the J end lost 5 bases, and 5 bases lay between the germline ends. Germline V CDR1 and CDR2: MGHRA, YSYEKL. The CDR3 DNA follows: TGCGCCAGCAGCCAAGACGGCCATCAGCCCCAGCATTTT. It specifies CASSQDGHQPQHF.

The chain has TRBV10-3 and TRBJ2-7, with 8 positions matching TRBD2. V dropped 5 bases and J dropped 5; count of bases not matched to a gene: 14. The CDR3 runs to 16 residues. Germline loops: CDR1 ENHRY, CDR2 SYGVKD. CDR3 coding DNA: TGTGCCATCAGTACCGGGGATAGCGGGGTTAGTCACGAGCAGTACTTC. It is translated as CAISTGDSGVSHEQYF.

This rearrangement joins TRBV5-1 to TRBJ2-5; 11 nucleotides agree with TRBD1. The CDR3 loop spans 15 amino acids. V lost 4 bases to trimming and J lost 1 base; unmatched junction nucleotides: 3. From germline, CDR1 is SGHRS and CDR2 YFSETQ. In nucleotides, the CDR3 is TGCGCCAGCAGCCTGGGACAGGGGGTCCAAGAGACCCAGTACTTC. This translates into CASSLGQGVQETQYF.

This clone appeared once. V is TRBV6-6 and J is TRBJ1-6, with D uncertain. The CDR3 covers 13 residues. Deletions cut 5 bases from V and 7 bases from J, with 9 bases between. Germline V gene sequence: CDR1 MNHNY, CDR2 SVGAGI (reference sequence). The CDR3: CASSQSPNSPLHF. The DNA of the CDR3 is TGTGCCAGCAGTCAAAGTCCCAATTCACCCCTCCACTTT.

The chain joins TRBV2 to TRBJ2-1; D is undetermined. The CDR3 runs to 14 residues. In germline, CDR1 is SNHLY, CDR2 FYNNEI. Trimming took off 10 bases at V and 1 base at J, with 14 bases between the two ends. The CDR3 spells CAIGQILSYNEQFF. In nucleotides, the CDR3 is TGTGCCATCGGGCAGATACTATCCTACAATGAGCAGTTCTTC. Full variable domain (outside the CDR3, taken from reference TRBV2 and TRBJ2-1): EPEVTQTPSHQVTQMGQEVILRCVPISNHLYFYWYRQILGQKVEFLVSFYNNEISEKSEIFDDQFSVERPDGSNFTLKIRSTKLEDSAMYFCAIGQILSYNEQFFGPGTRLTVL.

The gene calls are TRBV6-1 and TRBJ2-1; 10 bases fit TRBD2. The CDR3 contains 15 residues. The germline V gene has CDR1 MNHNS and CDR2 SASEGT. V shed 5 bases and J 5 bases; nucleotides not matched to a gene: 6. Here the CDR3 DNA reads TGTGCCAGCAGTCTTACTAGCGGGGTAAACAATGAGCAGTTCTTC. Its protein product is CASSLTSGVNNEQFF.

CDR3 residues: CASSPLFSSGANVLTF. In DNA, the CDR3 is TGTGCCAGCAGCCCCCTATTCAGCTCTGGGGCCAACGTCCTGACTTTC. The rearrangement links TRBV11-2 to TRBJ2-6; no clear D gene. Trimming removed 5 bases at V and 0 bases at J, with 11 bases between. Germline V gene sequence: CDR1 SGHAT, CDR2 FQNNGV. The CDR3 is made up of 16 amino acids. The whole variable domain, filled in from reference TRBV11-2 and TRBJ2-6, reads EAGVAQSPRYKIIEKRQSVAFWCNPISGHATLYWYQQILGQGPKLLIQFQNNGVVDDSQLPKDRFSAERLKGVDSTLKIQPAKLEDSAVYLCASSPLFSSGANVLTFGAGSRLTVL.

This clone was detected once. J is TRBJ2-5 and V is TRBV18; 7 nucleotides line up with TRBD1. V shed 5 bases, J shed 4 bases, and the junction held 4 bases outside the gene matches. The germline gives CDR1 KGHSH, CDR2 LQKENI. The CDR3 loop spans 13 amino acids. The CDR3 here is CASSNTGVETQYF. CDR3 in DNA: TGTGCCAGCTCAAATACAGGGGTAGAGACCCAGTACTTC.

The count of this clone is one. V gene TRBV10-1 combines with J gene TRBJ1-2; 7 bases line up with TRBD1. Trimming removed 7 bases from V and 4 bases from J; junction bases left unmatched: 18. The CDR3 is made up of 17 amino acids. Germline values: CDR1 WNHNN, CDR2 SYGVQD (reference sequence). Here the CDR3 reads CASKKVPTGRLRYGYTF. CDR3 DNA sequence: TGCGCCAGCAAAAAGGTTCCGACAGGGCGGCTTCGCTATGGCTACACCTTC.

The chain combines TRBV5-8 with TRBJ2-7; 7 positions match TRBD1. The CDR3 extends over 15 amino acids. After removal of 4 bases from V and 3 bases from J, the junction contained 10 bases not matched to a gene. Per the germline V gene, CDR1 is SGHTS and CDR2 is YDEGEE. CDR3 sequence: CASSPRLTGLYEQYF. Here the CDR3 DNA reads TGTGCCAGCAGCCCTCGCTTGACAGGGCTCTACGAGCAGTACTTC.